This T cell receptor beta chain appears in the sequencing data of a study of spatial heterogeneity in lung cancer. Each molecule of TCR cDNA was tagged with one unique molecular identifier. One entry per CDR3 protein results from TCRdb running MiXCR on the 5' RACE reads. The profile shows 35,000 to 50,000 distinct CDR3 sequences, 20% to 25% of them singletons. This sample's time point: blood at routine non-recurrence follow-up after resection. In each case, whole RNA from tumor, nontumor lung or frozen PBMC was sequenced unsorted. Trimming at V came to 4 bases and at J to 3 bases, leaving 2 bases not matched to a gene. The CDR3 spans 15 residues.

The TCR originated in a female donor with early-stage non-small cell lung cancer. This rearrangement joins TRBV12-3 or TRBV12-4 to TRBJ2-1, with 11 bases that match TRBD2. The sample here was PBMCs, taken at follow-up. This chain's CDR3 is CASSYLAGGYNEQFF. CDR3 nucleotide sequence: TGTGCCAGCAGTTATCTAGCGGGAGGCTACAATGAGCAGTTCTTC.